This passage covers 2 T cell receptor beta chains from one sample sequenced in a study of control samples from healthy donors and cancer patients (dated by TCRdb to 2019 to 2021). Libraries were made using the immunoSEQ multiplex PCR assay. This is the immuneACCESS table as TCRdb keeps it, with only in-frame sequences that have V and J called. A part of the clones is gone; compared with another copy, unresolved V genes explain less than half, and the rest is unexplained. The sample data list 110,000 to 150,000 clones, and approximately 94% of these were observed just once. The ten most abundant clones make up less than 15% of the sample. The specimen was blood. These receptors originate from a man aged 40-55 years in good health.

The chain joins TRBV9 to TRBJ2-7; D might be TRBD1 (6 bases). The CDR3 length is 14 residues. Trimming shortened V by 4 bases and J by 4 bases, and 15 bases separated the two germline ends. Germline assignment: CDR1 SGDLS and CDR2 YYNGEE. The CDR3 DNA reads TGTGCCAGCAGCACCGGGACAACCCCTTACGAGCAGTACTTC. Protein: CASSTGTTPYEQYF.

This chain uses TRBV11-2 with TRBJ2-7, with TRBD1 as a possible D gene (6 bases). Trimming removed 0 bases from V and 2 bases from J, with 14 bases in between. Germline loops: CDR1 SGHAT, CDR2 FQNNGV. The CDR3 has 16 residues. The CDR3: CASSLDSWGRTYEQYF. The DNA of the CDR3 is TGTGCCAGCAGCTTAGATTCTTGGGGGCGAACCTACGAGCAGTACTTC.